A selection of T cell receptor beta chains follows, all from one sample in a study of Graves' ophthalmopathy and Graves' hyperthyroidism. Each CDR3 protein gets one entry after TCRdb re-called the multiplex PCR reads with MiXCR. The sample carries 620,000 or so distinct CDR3 sequences, approximately 21% recorded once. Sequencing was done on a sample of peripheral blood. These TCRs come from a woman under 30 with stable Graves' hyperthyroidism. Some clones in this sample may be carry-over from other donors' samples. CDR3s include the opening cysteine and the closing phenylalanine or tryptophan. D genes are given only for firm matches. Clone size is shown for a subset of rows, as once, few, many or a class of expanded clone.

v_call	j_call	clone_size	d_call	cdr3_nt	cdr3_aa
TRBV20-1	TRBJ1-5	many	-	TGCAGTGCTATCCCCGTCTTACTCAATCAGCCCCAGCATTTT	CSAIPVLLNQPQHF
TRBV12-5	TRBJ1-6	-	-	TGTGCTAGTGGTTTGAACAGCGTCGGCAATTCACCCCTCCACTTT	CASGLNSVGNSPLHF
TRBV12-3/TRBV12-4	TRBJ2-2	many	-	TGTGCCAGCAGTCCAGGGACAAACTTCGCGAACACCGGGGAGCTGTTTTTT	CASSPGTNFANTGELFF
TRBV5-6	TRBJ2-5	many	TRBD2	TGTGCCAGCAGCCTGGCGTATGGACTAGCCCAAGAGACCCAGTACTTC	CASSLAYGLAQETQYF
TRBV6-1	TRBJ1-2	many	-	TGTGCCAGCAAGAGGGAGGGAACCTCTTATGGCTACACCTTC	CASKREGTSYGYTF
TRBV4-1	TRBJ2-2	-	TRBD1	TGCGCCAGCAGCCAAGATGCGCTTCAGGGGGCGGGGAACACCGGGGAGCTGTTTTTT	CASSQDALQGAGNTGELFF
TRBV6-1	TRBJ1-2	-	-	TGTGCCAGCAGCGGGGGGGGAACTTTATATGGCTACACCTTC	CASSGGGTLYGYTF
TRBV12-3/TRBV12-4	TRBJ2-2	-	-	TGTGCCAGCAGTTTAGCGCGCCTACTTACGACGAACACCGGGGAGCTGTTTTTT	CASSLARLLTTNTGELFF
TRBV18	TRBJ2-1	-	TRBD2	TGTGCCAGCTCCCCCATTCGAGGGACTAGAATTCCTGAGCAGTTCTTC	CASSPIRGTRIPEQFF
TRBV28	TRBJ2-5	-	TRBD2	TGTGCCAGCGAGGCTAGCGGGAGGATCTCGGGGGAGACCCAGTACTTC	CASEASGRISGETQYF
TRBV4-3	TRBJ2-7	-	TRBD1	TGCGCCAGCAGCCAAGAGGGACAGGGGGGGACCTACGAGCAGTACTTC	CASSQEGQGGTYEQYF